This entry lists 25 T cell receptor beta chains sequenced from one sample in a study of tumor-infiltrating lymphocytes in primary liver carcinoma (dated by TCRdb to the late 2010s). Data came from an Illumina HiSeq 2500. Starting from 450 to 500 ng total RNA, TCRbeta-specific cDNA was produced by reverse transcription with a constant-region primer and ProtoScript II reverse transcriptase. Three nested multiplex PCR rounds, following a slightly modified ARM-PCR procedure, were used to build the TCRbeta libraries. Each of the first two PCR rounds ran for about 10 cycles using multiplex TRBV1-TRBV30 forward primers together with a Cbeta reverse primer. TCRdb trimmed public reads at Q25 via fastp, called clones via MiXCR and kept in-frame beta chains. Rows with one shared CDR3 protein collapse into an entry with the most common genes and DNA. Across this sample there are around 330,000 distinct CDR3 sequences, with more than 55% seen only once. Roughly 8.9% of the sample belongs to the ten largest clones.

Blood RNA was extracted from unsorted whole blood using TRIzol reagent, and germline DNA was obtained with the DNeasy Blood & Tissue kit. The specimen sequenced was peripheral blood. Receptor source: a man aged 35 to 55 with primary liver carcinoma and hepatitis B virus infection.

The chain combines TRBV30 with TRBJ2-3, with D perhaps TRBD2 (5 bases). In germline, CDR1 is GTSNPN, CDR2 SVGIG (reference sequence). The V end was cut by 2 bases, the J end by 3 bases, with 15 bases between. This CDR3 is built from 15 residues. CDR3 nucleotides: TGTGCCTGGAGTCTCGGGGAGTTCTCGACAGATACGCAGTATTTT. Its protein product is CAWSLGEFSTDTQYF.

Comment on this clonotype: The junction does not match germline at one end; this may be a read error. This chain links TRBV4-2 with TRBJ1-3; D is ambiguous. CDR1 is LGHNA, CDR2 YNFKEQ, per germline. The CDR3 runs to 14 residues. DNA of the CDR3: TGCGCCAGCAGCCAAGCCGGATCTGTAAACACCATATATTTT. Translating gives CASSQAGSVNTIYF.

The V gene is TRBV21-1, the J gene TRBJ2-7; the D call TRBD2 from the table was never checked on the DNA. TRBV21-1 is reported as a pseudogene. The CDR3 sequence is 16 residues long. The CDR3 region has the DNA TGTGCCAGCAGCAGGATTAGCGGGAGTAACGTTTACGAGCAGTACTTC. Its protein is CASSRISGSNVYEQYF.

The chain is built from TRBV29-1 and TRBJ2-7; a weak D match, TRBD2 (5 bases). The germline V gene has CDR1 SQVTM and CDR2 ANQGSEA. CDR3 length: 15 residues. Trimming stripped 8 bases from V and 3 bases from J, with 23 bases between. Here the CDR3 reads CSTRLGPSKDYEQYF. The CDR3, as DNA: TGCAGCACTAGACTCGGACCCTCAAAGGACTACGAGCAGTACTTC.

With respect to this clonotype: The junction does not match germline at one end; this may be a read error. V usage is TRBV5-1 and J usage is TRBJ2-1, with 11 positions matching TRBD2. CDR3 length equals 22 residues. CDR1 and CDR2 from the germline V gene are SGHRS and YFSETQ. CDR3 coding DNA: TGCGCCAGCCGACTTTCGGGACCCCCCGACTTAGCGGGAGGGCCCGGGTACAATGAGCACTTCTTC. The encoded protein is CASRLSGPPDLAGGPGYNEHFF.

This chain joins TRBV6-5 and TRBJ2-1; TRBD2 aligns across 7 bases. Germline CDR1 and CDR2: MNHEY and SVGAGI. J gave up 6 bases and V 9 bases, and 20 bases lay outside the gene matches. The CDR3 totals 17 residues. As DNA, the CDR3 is TGTGCCAGTGGTTACTCTTATCTCGGCGGGGGAGTCAATGAGCAGTTCTTC. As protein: CASGYSYLGGGVNEQFF.

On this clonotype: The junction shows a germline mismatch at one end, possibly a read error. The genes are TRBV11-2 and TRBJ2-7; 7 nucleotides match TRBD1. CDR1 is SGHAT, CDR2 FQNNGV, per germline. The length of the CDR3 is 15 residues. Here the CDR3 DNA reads TGTGCCAGCAGCCTAGGGACAGTGAGGGCCTACGAGGAGTACTTC. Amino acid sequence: CASSLGTVRAYEEYF. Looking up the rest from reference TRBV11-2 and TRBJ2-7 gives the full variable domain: EAGVAQSPRYKIIEKRQSVAFWCNPISGHATLYWYQQILGQGPKLLIQFQNNGVVDDSQLPKDRFSAERLKGVDSTLKIQPAKLEDSAVYLCASSLGTVRAYEEYFGPGTRLTVT.

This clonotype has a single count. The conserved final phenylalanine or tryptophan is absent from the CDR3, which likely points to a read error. CDR3 loop: CASSLQGIGTGELFY. CDR3 sequence (DNA): TGTGCCAGCAGCTTACAGGGGATTGGCACCGGGGAGCTGTTTTAT. The V and J genes are TRBV11-2 and TRBJ2-2, with D perhaps matching TRBD1 (6 bases). Trimming left V 2 bases short and J 4 bases short, with 11 bases between. Germline assignment: CDR1 SGHAT and CDR2 FQNNGV. The CDR3 length is 15 residues.

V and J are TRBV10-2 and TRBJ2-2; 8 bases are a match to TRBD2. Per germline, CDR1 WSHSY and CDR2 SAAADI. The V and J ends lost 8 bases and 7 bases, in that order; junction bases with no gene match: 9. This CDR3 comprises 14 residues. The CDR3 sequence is CASGGLAEGGELFF. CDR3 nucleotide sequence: TGCGCCAGCGGTGGACTAGCCGAAGGCGGGGAGCTGTTTTTT.

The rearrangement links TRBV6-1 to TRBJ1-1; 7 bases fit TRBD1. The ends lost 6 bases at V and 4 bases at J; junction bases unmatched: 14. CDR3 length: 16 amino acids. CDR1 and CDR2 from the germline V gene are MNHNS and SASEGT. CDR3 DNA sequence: TGTGCCAGCAGGAAAGGGACAGTCCCAATGATCACTGAAGCTTTCTTT. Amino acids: CASRKGTVPMITEAFF.

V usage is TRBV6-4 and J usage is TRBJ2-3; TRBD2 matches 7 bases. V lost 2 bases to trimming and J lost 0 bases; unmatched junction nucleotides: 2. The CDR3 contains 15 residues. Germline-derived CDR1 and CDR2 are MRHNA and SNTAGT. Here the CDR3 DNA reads TGTGCCAGCAGTGACCGGGGGGTTAGCACAGATACGCAGTATTTT. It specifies CASSDRGVSTDTQYF.

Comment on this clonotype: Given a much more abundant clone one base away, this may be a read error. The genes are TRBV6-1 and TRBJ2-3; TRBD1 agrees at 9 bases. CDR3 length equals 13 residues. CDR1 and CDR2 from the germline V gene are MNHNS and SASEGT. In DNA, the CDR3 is TGTGCCAGCAGAGTGACAGGGGGAGATACGCGGTATTTT. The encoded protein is CASRVTGGDTRYF.

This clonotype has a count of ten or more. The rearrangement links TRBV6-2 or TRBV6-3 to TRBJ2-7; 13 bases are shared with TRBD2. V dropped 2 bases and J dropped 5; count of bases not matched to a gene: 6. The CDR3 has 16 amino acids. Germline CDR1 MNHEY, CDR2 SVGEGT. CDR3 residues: CASSYPTSGRSDEQYF. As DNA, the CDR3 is TGTGCCAGCAGTTACCCGACTAGCGGGAGGTCCGACGAGCAGTACTTC.

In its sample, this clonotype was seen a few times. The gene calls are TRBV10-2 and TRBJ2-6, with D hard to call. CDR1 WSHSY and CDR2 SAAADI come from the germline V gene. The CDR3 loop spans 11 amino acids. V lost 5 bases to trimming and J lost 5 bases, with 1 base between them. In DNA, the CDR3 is TGCGCCAGCAGTTGGGCCAACGTCCTGACTTTC. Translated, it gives CASSWANVLTF.

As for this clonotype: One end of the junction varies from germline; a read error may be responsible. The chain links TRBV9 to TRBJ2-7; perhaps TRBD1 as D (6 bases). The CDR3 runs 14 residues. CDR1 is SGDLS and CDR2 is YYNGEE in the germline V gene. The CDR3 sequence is CAISVTGLSYEQYF. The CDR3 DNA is TGTGCCATCAGCGTGACAGGTCTCAGCTACGAGCAGTACTTC. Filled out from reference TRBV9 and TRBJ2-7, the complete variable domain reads DSGVTQTPKHLITATGQRVTLRCSPRSGDLSVYWYQQSLDQGLQFLIQYYNGEERAKGNILERFSAQQFPDLHSELNLSSLELGDSALYFCAISVTGLSYEQYFGPGTRLTVT.

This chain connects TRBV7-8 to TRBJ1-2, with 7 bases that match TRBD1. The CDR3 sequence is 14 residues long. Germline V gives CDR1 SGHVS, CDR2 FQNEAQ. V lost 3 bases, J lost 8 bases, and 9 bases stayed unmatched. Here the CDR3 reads CASSFTGEIEGYTF. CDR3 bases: TGTGCCAGCAGCTTTACAGGGGAAATCGAGGGCTACACCTTC.

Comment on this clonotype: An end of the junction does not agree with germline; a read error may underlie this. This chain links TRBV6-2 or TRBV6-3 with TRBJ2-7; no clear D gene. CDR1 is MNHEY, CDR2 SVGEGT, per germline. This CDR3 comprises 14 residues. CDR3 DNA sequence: TGTGCCAGCAGTTACTCCTACCGTTACTACGAGCAGTGCTTC. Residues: CASSYSYRYYEQCF.

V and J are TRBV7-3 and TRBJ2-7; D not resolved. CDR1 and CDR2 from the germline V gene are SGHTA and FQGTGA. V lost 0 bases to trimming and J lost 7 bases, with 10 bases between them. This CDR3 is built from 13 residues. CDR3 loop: CASSLTIDSEQYF. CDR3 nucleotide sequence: TGTGCCAGCAGCTTAACAATCGATTCTGAGCAGTACTTC.

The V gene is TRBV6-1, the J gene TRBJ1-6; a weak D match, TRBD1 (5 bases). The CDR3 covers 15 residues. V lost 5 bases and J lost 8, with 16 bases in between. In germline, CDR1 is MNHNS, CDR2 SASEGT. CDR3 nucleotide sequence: TGTGCCAGCAGTCGAGGGACGGCCGAGGATTCACCCCTCCACTTT. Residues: CASSRGTAEDSPLHF.

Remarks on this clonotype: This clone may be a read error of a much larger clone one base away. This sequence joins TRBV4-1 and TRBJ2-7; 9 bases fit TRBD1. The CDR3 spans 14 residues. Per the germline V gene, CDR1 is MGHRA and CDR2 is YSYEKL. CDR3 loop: CVSSQADRGYEQYF. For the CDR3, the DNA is TGCGTCAGCAGCCAAGCGGACAGGGGCTACGAGCAGTACTTC.

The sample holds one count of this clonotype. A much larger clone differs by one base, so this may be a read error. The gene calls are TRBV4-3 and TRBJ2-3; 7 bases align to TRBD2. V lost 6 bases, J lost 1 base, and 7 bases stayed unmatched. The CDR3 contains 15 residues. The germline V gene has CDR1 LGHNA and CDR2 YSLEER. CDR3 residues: CASSAGTIGTDTQYF. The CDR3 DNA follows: TGCGCCAGCAGTGCAGGGACTATAGGCACAGATACGCAGTATTTT.

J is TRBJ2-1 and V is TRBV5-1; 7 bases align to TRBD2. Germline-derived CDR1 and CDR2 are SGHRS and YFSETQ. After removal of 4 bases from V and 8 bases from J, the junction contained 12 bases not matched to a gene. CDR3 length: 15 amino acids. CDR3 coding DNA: TGCGCCAGCAGCAGTGGAGCTAGCGGACGGGATGAGCAGTTCTTC. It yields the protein CASSSGASGRDEQFF. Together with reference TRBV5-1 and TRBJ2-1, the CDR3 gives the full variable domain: KAGVTQTPRYLIKTRGQQVTLSCSPISGHRSVSWYQQTPGQGLQFLFEYFSETQRNKGNFPGRFSGRQFSNSRSEMNVSTLELGDSALYLCASSSGASGRDEQFFGPGTRLTVL.

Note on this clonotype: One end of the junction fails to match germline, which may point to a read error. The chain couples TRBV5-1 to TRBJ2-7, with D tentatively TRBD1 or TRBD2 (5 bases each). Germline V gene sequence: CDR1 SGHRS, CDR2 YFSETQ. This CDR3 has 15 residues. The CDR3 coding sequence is TGCGTCAGCGGCGAAACCGGGACGTACTCCTACGAGCAGTACTTC. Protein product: CVSGETGTYSYEQYF.

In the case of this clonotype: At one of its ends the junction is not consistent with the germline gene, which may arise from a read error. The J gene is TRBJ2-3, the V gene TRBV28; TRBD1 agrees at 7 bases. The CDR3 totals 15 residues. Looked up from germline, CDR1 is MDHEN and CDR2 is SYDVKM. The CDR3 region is CASSAAGGRTDTRYF. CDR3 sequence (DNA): TGTGCCAGCAGTGCGGCAGGGGGTCGGACAGATACGCGGTATTTT.

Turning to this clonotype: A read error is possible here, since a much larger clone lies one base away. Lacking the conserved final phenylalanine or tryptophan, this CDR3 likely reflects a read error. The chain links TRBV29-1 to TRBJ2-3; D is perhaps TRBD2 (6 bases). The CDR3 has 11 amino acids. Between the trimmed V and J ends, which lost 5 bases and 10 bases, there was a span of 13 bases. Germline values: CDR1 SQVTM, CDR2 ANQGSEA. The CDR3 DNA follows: TGCAGCGTTACCGGGAGAGGGGCGCAGTATCTT. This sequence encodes CSVTGRGAQYL.